This T cell receptor beta chain was profiled in a study of CD4 T cells in relation to SARS-CoV-2 and coronaviruses. General study findings and limits: No crossreactivity against non-spike viral proteins was tested here.

Of note for this clone: Its antigen is as yet unknown.

The CDR3 contains 16 residues. V lost 1 base to trimming and J lost 1 base, with 10 bases between them. Germline V gives CDR1 SSHAT, CDR2 FNYEAQ (reference sequence). Unexposed donor CD4+ T cells date from 2011-2018, before the COVID-19 pandemic. After roughly 9 days of culture, CD4+ T cells were isolated. As cell numbers allowed, unexposed-donor CD4+ T cells faced SARS-CoV-2 S/N and four cold-coronavirus spikes. Produced via immunoSEQ multiplex PCR; TCRdb's table is partial and in-frame only. The sample has about 20,000 clones, 60% to 80% seen once; the top ten hold less than 20%. The specimen sequenced was CD4+ T cells from PBMCs, cultured in vitro. The chain uses TRBV7-7 and TRBJ2-2, with no clear D. The sequence was obtained from a human donor in good health. The CDR3 protein is CASSLGSSGNTGELFF. CDR3 bases: TGTGCCAGCAGCTTAGGGTCTTCTGGGAACACCGGGGAGCTGTTTTTT.